This note documents a single T cell receptor (beta chain) sequence. It was with unique molecular identifiers that the TCRbeta library was prepared. TCRdb ran MiXCR on the PCR reads and lists one entry per CDR3 protein. Of 500,000 or so distinct CDR3 sequences in the sample, roughly 33% were seen once. This CDR3 spans 16 amino acids. Per the germline V gene, CDR1 is SGHRS and CDR2 is YFSETQ. V trimming: 3 bases; J trimming: 6 bases; junction bases outside the gene matches: 10. This specimen belongs to a study of T-cell reconstitution after alpha-beta-depleted transplantation in children. This rearrangement joins TRBV5-1 to TRBJ2-3; 10 bases map to TRBD2. This clonotype was obtained from a human donor who donated a stem cell graft to a child with aplastic anemia. Sequenced material: PBMCs from the stem cell graft donor, taken from the stem cell graft. The CDR3 protein is CASSSRPGTSADTQYF. CDR3 DNA: TGCGCCAGCAGCTCCCGACCGGGGACTAGCGCCGATACGCAGTATTTT.